This T cell receptor (beta chain) was sequenced for a study of identical twins. V lost 4 bases, J lost 5 bases, and 20 bases lay in between. Germline V gives CDR1 LGHDT, CDR2 YNNKEL (reference sequence). The CDR3 is 16 residues long. General study results and limits: Insertion counts were lower in abundant cord blood beta clonotypes, a trend that memory repertoires did not show. The study found weaker excess twin sharing in beta out-of-frame sequences.

There were only healthy Caucasians among the donors. The table lists this clonotype with a few counts. Its antigen is not known. Template switching added a universal primer site; cDNA carried unique molecular identifiers. TCRdb reanalysed the 5' RACE reads using MiXCR and keeps one entry per CDR3 protein. The sample lists a few hundred thousand distinct CDR3 sequences; approximately 9.6% were seen once. A further study also used this sample, focusing on yellow fever vaccine responses in identical twins.

What was sequenced was PBMCs. The TCR originated in a woman aged 18 to 35 in good health. The chain is built from TRBV3-1 and TRBJ2-5; possibly TRBD2 for D (5 bases). The CDR3 sequence is CASSLPRAGGRETQYF. DNA for the CDR3: TGTGCCAGCAGCCTCCCCAGAGCCGGCGGGCGTGAGACCCAGTACTTC.